The subject of this entry is one T cell receptor (beta chain). Antigen unknown. MiXCR was run by TCRdb on the reads, yielding one entry per CDR3 protein. The sample includes 200,000 to 250,000 distinct CDR3 sequences, around 35% of them seen just once. V shed 0 bases and J shed 5 bases, with 10 bases lying between them. This CDR3 is built from 14 residues. Germline V lookup: CDR1 WNHNN, CDR2 SYGVQD (reference sequence). This record belongs to a study of T cell repertoires in cytomegalovirus infection. Turning to the study itself: As its CMV epitopes, the study selected recently identified HLA-C-restricted and well-studied HLA-B-restricted targets. From public TCR beta signatures came an indication of both CMV infection and matching HLA type. Study-level points and caveats: Ex vivo responses were dominated by HLA-C-restricted CMV-specific TCR beta clonotypes. Adding up the frequency of public TCR beta families identified people who carried CMV plus the relevant HLA.

The clonotype originates from a human donor in good health (CMV status not recorded). Some clones in this sample may be carry-over from other donors' samples. Sequenced material: CD8+ T cells from cultured PBMCs, taken from culture after CMV antigen stimulation. The J gene is TRBJ2-5, the V gene TRBV10-1; D is undetermined. The DNA for the CDR3 is TGCGCCAGCAGTGAGTCGGGGTCCGTGGAGACCCAGTACTTC. Amino acids: CASSESGSVETQYF.